This T cell receptor beta chain was captured in a study of blood T cell repertoires in COVID-19. Overall study context: Whether acute or convalescent, the COVID-19 samples came from the United States, Italy and Spain. T cells, B-cell-depleted T cells, or PBMCs supplied cDNA or gDNA.

In the authors' methods: Using reference gene primer amplification, nucleated cell counts were estimated. Generated by immunoSEQ multiplex PCR, the TCRdb table keeps only in-frame clones and is missing some. V, J and clone size are taken as reported in that table, and D and trimming were inferred from the DNA itself. The sample has some 130,000 clones, about 72% seen once. Germline lookup yields CDR1 SGHTA and CDR2 FQGNSA. Trimming removed 3 bases from V and 6 bases from J, with 11 bases in between. The CDR3 has 14 amino acids. This chain links TRBV7-2 with TRBJ1-4, with a possible D match to TRBD1 (6 bases). This clonotype was obtained from a man aged 55-75 years who had recovered from COVID-19. Sequencing was carried out using peripheral blood. This CDR3 reads CASSFSGGHEKLFF. The DNA for the CDR3 is TGTGCCAGCAGCTTCAGCGGGGGGCATGAAAAACTGTTTTTT. Full variable domain (missing parts from reference TRBV7-2 and TRBJ1-4): GAGVSQSPSNKVTEKGKDVELRCDPISGHTALYWYRQSLGQGLEFLIYFQGNSAPDKSGLPSDRFSAERTGGSVSTLTIQRTQQEDSAVYLCASSFSGGHEKLFFGSGTQLSVL.